The clone carrying this TCR beta chain was seen a single time. Repertoires were generated with immunoSEQ multiplex PCR, while TCRdb's copy carries only in-frame clones and drops some. Of 30,000 to 50,000 clones listed, around 90% were seen once; the top ten hold around 0.48%. The CDR3 is made up of 13 amino acids. The J segment lost 8 bases and the V segment lost 8 bases, leaving 7 bases of the junction unmatched. The germline V gene encodes CDR1 ENHRY and CDR2 SYGVKD. The data were obtained in a study of T cell changes during pregnancy in multiple sclerosis. This chain uses TRBV10-3 with TRBJ1-4; 8 nucleotides line up with TRBD1. Sequencing was performed on CD4+ T cells from peripheral blood mononuclear cells, taken in the third trimester of pregnancy. This TCR came from a female donor in good health, enrolled as a control in a pregnancy study. CDR3 nucleotides: TGTGCCATCTCGACAGGGGTGAGAGAAAAACTGTTTTTT. This sequence encodes CAISTGVREKLFF.